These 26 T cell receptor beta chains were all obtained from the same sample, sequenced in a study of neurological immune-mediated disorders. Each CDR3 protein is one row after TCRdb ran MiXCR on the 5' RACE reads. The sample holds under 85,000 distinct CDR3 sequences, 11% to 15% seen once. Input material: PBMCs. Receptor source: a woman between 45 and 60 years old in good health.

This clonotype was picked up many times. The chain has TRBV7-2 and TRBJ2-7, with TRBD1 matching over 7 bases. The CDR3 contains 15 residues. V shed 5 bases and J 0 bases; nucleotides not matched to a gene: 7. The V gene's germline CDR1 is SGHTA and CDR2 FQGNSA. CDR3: CASSTTTGNSYEQYF. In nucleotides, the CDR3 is TGTGCCAGCAGCACAACGACAGGGAACTCCTACGAGCAGTACTTC.

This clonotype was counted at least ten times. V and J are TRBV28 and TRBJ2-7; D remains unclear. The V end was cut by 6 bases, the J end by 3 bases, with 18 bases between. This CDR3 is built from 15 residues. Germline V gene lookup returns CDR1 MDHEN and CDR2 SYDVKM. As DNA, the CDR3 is TGTGCCAGCAGGGGTCGGATGATTCCCCACTACGAGCAGTACTTC. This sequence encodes CASRGRMIPHYEQYF.

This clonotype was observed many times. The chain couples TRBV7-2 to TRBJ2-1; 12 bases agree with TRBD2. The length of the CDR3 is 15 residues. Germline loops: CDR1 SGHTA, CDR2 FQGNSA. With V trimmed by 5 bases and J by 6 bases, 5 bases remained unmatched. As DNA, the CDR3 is TGTGCCAGCAGCCCTAGCGGGGGGGCGATCAATGAGCAGTTCTTC. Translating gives CASSPSGGAINEQFF.

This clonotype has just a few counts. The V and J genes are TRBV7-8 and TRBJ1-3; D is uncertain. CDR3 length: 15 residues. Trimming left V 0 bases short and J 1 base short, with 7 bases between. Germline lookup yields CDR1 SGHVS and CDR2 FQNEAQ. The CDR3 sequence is CASSLASRSGNTIYF. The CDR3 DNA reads TGTGCCAGCAGCTTAGCGAGCAGATCTGGAAACACCATATATTTT.

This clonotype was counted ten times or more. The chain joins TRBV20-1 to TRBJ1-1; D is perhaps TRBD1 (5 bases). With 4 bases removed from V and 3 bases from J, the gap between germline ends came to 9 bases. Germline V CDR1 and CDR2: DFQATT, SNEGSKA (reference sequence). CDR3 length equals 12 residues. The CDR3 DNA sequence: TGCAGTGCTATCAGGGACCACACTGAAGCTTTCTTT. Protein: CSAIRDHTEAFF.

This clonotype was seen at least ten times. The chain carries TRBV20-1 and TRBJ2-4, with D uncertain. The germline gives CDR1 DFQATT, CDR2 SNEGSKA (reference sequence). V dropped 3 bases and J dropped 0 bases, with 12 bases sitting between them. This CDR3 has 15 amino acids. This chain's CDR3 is CSASGAQIAKNIQYF. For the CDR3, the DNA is TGCAGTGCTAGTGGTGCACAAATAGCCAAAAACATTCAGTACTTC.

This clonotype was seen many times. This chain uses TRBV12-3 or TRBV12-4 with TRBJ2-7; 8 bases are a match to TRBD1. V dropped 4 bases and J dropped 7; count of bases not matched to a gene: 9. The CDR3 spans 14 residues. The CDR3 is CASSSGQGAGEQYF. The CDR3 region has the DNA TGTGCCAGCAGTTCGGGGCAGGGGGCTGGAGAGCAGTACTTC.

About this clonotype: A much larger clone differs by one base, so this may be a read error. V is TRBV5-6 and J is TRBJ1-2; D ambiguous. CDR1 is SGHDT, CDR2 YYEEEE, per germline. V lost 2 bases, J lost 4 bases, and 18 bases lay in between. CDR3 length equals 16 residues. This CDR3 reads CASSLQGLGSLYGYTF. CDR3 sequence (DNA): TGTGCCAGCAGCTTACAAGGCTTGGGGAGCCTCTATGGCTACACCTTC.

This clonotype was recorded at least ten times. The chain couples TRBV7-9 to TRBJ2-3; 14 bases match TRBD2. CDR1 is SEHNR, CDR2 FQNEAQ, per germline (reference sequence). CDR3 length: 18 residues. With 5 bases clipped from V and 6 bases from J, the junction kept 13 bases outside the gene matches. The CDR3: CASSPPGLAGVGTDTQYF. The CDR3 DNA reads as TGTGCCAGCAGCCCACCGGGACTAGCGGGAGTTGGGACCGATACGCAGTATTTT.

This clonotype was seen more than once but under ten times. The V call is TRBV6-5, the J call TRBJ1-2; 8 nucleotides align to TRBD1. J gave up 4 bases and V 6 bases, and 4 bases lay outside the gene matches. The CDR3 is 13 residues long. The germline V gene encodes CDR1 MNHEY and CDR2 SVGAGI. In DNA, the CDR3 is TGTGCCAGCAGAATGACAGGGGCCTATGGCTACACCTTC. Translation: CASRMTGAYGYTF.

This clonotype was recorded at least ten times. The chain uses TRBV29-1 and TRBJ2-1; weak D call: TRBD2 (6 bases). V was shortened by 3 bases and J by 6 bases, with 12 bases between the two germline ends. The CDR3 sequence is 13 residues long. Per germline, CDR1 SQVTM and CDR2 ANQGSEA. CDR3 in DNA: TGCAGCGTTGATGTCCTTAGCGGCAATGAGCAGTTCTTC. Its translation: CSVDVLSGNEQFF.

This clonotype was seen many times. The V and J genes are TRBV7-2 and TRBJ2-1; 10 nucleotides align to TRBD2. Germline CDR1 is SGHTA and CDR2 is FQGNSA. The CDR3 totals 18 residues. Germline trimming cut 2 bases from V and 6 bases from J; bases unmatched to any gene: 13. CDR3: CASSLFGPEREGRNEQFF. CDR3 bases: TGTGCCAGCAGCTTATTTGGGCCCGAGCGGGAGGGCCGCAATGAGCAGTTCTTC.

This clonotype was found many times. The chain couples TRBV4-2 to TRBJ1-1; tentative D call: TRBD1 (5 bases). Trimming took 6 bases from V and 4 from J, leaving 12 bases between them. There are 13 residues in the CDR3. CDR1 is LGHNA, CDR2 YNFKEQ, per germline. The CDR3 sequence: CASRPVGGTEAFF. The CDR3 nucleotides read TGTGCCAGCAGACCTGTTGGGGGCACTGAAGCTTTCTTT.

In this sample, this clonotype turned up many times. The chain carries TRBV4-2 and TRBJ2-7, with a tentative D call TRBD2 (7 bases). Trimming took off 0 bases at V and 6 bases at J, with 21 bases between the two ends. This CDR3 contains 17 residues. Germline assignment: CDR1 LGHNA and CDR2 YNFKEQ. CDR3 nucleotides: TGTGCCAGCAGCCAAGATAGGGCGGGGGCGATTCATGGCGAGCAGTACTTC. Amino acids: CASSQDRAGAIHGEQYF.

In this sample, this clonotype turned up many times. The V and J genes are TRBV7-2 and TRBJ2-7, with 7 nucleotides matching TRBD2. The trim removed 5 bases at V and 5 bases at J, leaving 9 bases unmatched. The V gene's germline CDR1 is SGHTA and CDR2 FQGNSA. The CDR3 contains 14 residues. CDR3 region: CASSGLGQMNEQYF. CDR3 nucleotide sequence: TGTGCCAGCAGCGGACTAGGTCAGATGAACGAGCAGTACTTC. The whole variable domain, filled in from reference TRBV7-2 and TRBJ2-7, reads GAGVSQSPSNKVTEKGKDVELRCDPISGHTALYWYRQSLGQGLEFLIYFQGNSAPDKSGLPSDRFSAERTGGSVSTLTIQRTQQEDSAVYLCASSGLGQMNEQYFGPGTRLTVT.

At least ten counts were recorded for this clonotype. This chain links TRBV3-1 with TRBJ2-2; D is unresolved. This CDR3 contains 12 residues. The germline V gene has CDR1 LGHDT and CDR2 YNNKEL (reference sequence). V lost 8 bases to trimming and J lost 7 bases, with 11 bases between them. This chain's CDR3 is CASANTGGELFF. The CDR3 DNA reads TGTGCCAGCGCGAATACGGGCGGGGAGCTGTTTTTT. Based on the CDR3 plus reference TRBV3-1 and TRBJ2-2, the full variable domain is DTAVSQTPKYLVTQMGNDKSIKCEQNLGHDTMYWYKQDSKKFLKIMFSYNNKELIINETVPNRFSPKSPDKAHLNLHINSLELGDSAVYFCASANTGGELFFGEGSRLTVL.

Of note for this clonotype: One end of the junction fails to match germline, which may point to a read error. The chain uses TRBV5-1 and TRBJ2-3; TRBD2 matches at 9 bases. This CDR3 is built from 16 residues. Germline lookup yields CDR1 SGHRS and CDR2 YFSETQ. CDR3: CASSLVASGAADMQYF. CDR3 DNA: TGCGCCAGCAGCTTGGTAGCTAGCGGGGCAGCAGATATGCAGTATTTT. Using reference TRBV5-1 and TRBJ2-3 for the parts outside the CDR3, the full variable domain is KAGVTQTPRYLIKTRGQQVTLSCSPISGHRSVSWYQQTPGQGLQFLFEYFSETQRNKGNFPGRFSGRQFSNSRSEMNVSTLELGDSALYLCASSLVASGAADMQYFGPGTRLTVL.

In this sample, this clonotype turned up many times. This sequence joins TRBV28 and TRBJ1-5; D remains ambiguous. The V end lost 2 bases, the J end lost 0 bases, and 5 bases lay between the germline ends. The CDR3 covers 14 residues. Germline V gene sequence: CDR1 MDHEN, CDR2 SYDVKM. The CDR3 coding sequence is TGTGCCAGCAGTTTACTCCTTAGCAATCAGCCCCAGCATTTT. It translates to CASSLLLSNQPQHF.

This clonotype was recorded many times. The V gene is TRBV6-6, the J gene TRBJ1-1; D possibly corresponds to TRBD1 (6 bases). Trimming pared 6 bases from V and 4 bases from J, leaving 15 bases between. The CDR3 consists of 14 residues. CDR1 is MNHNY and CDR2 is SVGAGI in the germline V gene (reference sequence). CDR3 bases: TGTGCCAGCAGGAATGAGGGGGAGGCCACTGAAGCTTTCTTT. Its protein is CASRNEGEATEAFF.

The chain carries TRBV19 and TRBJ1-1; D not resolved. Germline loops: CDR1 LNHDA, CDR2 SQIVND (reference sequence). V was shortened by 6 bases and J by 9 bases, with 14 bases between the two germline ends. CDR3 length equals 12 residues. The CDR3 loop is CASSHQKGKAFF. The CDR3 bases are TGTGCCAGTAGCCACCAGAAGGGTAAAGCTTTCTTT.

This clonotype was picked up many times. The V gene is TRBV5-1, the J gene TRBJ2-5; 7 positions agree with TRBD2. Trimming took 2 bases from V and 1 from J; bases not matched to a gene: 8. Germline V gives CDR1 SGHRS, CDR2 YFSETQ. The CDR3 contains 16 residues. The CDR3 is CASSFAGTILQETQYF. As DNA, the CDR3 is TGCGCCAGCAGCTTCGCAGGGACTATACTCCAAGAGACCCAGTACTTC.

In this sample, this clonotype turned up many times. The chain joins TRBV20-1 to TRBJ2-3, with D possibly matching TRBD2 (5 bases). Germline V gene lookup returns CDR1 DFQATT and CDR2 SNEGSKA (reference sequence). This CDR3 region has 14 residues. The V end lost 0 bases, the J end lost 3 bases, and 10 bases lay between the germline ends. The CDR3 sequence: CSARDRRRTDTQYF. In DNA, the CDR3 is TGCAGTGCTAGAGACCGGAGGAGGACAGATACGCAGTATTTT.

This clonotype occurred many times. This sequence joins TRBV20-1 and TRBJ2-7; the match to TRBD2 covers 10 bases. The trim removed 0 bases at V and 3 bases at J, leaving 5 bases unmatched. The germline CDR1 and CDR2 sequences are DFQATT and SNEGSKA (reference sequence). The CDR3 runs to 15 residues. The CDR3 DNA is TGCAGTGCTAGAGATGGGGCTAGCGGGAGCTACGAGCAGTACTTC. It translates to CSARDGASGSYEQYF.

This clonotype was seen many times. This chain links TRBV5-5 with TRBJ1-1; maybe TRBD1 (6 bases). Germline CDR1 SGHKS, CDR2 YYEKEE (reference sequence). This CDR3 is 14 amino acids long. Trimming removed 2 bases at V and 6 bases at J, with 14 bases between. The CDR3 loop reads CASSFSAGAPEAFF. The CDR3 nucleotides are TGTGCCAGCAGCTTTTCTGCAGGGGCCCCTGAAGCTTTCTTT. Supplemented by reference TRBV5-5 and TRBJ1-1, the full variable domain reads DAGVTQSPTHLIKTRGQQVTLRCSPISGHKSVSWYQQVLGQGPQFIFQYYEKEERGRGNFPDRFSARQFPNYSSELNVNALLLGDSALYLCASSFSAGAPEAFFGQGTRLTVV.

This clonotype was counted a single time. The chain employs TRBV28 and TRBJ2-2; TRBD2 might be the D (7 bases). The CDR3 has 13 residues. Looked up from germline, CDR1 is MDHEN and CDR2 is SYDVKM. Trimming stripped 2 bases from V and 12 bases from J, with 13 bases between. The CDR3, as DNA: TGTGCCAGCAGTTTACGGGGGGCCGAGAAGCTGTTTTTT. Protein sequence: CASSLRGAEKLFF.

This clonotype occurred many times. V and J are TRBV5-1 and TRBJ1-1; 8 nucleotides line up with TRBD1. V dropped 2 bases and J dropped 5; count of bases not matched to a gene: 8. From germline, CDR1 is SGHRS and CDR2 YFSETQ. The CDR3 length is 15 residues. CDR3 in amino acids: CASSFGQGKGTEAFF. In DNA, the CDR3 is TGCGCCAGCAGCTTCGGACAGGGAAAAGGGACTGAAGCTTTCTTT.